The present T cell receptor (beta chain) was sequenced within a study of regulatory T cells in long-lasting Graves disease. Overall study context: Patients met the persistent Graves' disease definition after over 5 years of antithyroid drugs with positive TSH receptor antibodies.

Germline assignment: CDR1 SGHNT and CDR2 YYREEE (reference sequence). V lost 0 bases to trimming and J lost 2 bases, with 7 bases between them. This CDR3 is 14 amino acids long. Broader study findings: Preferential use of TRBV28, TRBJ1-2 and TRBJ2-5 was seen in persistent disease.

iRepertoire HTBI primers and Arm-PCR of CDR3 regions built TCR beta libraries. How the authors handled the data: Sequenced samples collectively carried around 60 TRBV and about 15 TRBJ segments. TCRdb called the multiplex PCR reads again in MiXCR, with one record for every CDR3 protein. The V and J calls were not made by the authors but by TCRdb's processing. The repertoire holds over 650,000 distinct CDR3 sequences, with 25% to 30% as singletons. As for this clonotype: Its cognate antigen is unknown.

Time point indicated: persistent/refractory GD, antithyroid drugs over 5 years with positive TRAb. After RNA was extracted from PBMCs, the TCR library was made from it. V usage is TRBV5-4 and J usage is TRBJ2-3; D is unclear. The material sequenced was peripheral blood mononuclear cells (PBMCs), taken when the disease was refractory, from a patient treated with antithyroid drugs. The source of this sequence is a female donor with Graves disease. In nucleotides, the CDR3 is TGTGCCAGCAGCTTGGATGGCCCCACAGATACGCAGTATTTT. Translating gives CASSLDGPTDTQYF.